These T cell receptor beta chains were read from a single sample in a study of T cell responses to AZD1222 COVID-19 vaccine. Repertoires were generated with immunoSEQ multiplex PCR, while TCRdb's copy carries only in-frame clones and drops some. The data show 200,000 to 250,000 clones, around 94% seen once. The specimen comprised peripheral blood, sampled 28 days after the second dose of the MenACWY control vaccine. The origin of the receptors is an adult who received the MenACWY meningococcal vaccine as a control. Each CDR3 is given with its conserved first and last residue. A D gene is named only where the DNA matches it firmly. The listing skips clone size in some rows; elsewhere it reads once, few, many or a size class.

DNA: TGTGCCAGCAGCGTAGGACTAGCGGGTTACGAGCAGTACTTC; CDR3: CASSVGLAGYEQYF; D: TRBD2; size: NA; J: TRBJ2-7; V: TRBV9
DNA: TGCGCCAGCAGCCAACTCCCGGGACAGGTAGGGATAACTGGAAACACCATATATTTT; CDR3: CASSQLPGQVGITGNTIYF; D: TRBD1; size: NA; J: TRBJ1-3; V: TRBV4-1
DNA: TGTGCCAGCAGCCCCACGGGCACAGATACGCAGTATTTT; CDR3: CASSPTGTDTQYF; D: NA; size: once; J: TRBJ2-3; V: TRBV14
DNA: TGCAGTGCTAGTGAGGCCCACTATAATTCACCCCTCCACTTT; CDR3: CSASEAHYNSPLHF; D: NA; size: NA; J: TRBJ1-6; V: TRBV20-1
DNA: TGTGCCAGCAGCACTCCGGACAGGGGACCCCAAGAGACCCAGTACTTC; CDR3: CASSTPDRGPQETQYF; D: TRBD1; size: NA; J: TRBJ2-5; V: TRBV9
DNA: TGTGCCAGCAGCTTAAGGGGGGCCGTGAACACTGAAGCTTTCTTT; CDR3: CASSLRGAVNTEAFF; D: NA; size: NA; J: TRBJ1-1; V: TRBV11-2
DNA: TGTGCCAGCAGTACCAAGGGCTACGAGCAGTACTTC; CDR3: CASSTKGYEQYF; D: NA; size: NA; J: TRBJ2-7; V: TRBV6-5
DNA: TGTGCCAGCAGCCCACAAGGAGGGGGCCCCTATGGCTACACCTTC; CDR3: CASSPQGGGPYGYTF; D: TRBD1; size: NA; J: TRBJ1-2; V: TRBV7-3
DNA: TGTGCCAGCAGCTCCAGGGGGACAGACTACGAGCAGTACTTC; CDR3: CASSSRGTDYEQYF; D: TRBD1; size: NA; J: TRBJ2-7; V: TRBV11-2
DNA: TGCGCCAGCAGCCCGGGACTAGCGGCTCCTAGCTCCTACGAGCAGTACTTC; CDR3: CASSPGLAAPSSYEQYF; D: TRBD2; size: NA; J: TRBJ2-7; V: TRBV5-1
DNA: TGTGCCAGCAGTCACCACAGGGAAACAACTGAAGCTTTCTTT; CDR3: CASSHHRETTEAFF; D: NA; size: NA; J: TRBJ1-1; V: TRBV6-5
DNA: TGTGCCAGTAGTATTTTTCACCTCGGCAGTCCGAAAAGCAATCAGCCCCAGCATTTT; CDR3: CASSIFHLGSPKSNQPQHF; D: NA; size: NA; J: TRBJ1-5; V: TRBV19
DNA: TGTGCCAGCAGCAGAGACAGGAATGATTCACCCCTCCACTTT; CDR3: CASSRDRNDSPLHF; D: NA; size: NA; J: TRBJ1-6; V: TRBV6-5
DNA: TGTGCCACCAGTGATTTTCGAGGGGGACTAGCGGGAGTGAGGTCCTACAATGAGCAGTTCTTC; CDR3: CATSDFRGGLAGVRSYNEQFF; D: TRBD2; size: NA; J: TRBJ2-1; V: TRBV24-1
DNA: TGTGCCAGCACCAACGCCCCGAACCTCCACGAGCAGTACTTC; CDR3: CASTNAPNLHEQYF; D: NA; size: once; J: TRBJ2-7; V: TRBV6-5
DNA: TGCGCCAGCAGCTTGGAGGCCATATGGACCGGGGAGCTGTTTTTT; CDR3: CASSLEAIWTGELFF; D: NA; size: NA; J: TRBJ2-2; V: TRBV5-1
DNA: TGCACCAGCAGCTTGGCAACAGGAGCAGATACGCAGTATTTT; CDR3: CTSSLATGADTQYF; D: NA; size: NA; J: TRBJ2-3; V: TRBV5-1
DNA: TGTGTCAGAAGCTTGGGTCCGGGGGCCTGGTACGAGCAGTACTTC; CDR3: CVRSLGPGAWYEQYF; D: NA; size: NA; J: TRBJ2-7; V: TRBV7-5